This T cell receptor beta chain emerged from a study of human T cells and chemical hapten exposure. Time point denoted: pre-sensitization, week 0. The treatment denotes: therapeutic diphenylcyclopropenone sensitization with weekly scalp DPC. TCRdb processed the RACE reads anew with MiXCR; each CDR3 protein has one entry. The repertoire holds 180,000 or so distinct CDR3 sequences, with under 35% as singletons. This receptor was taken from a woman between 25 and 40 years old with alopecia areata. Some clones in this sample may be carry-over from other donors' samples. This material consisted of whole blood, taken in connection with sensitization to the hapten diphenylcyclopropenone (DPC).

The CDR3, as DNA: TGTGCCAGCTCACCTTTGGGAGCAAGTAACTATGGCTACACCTTC. Translation: CASSPLGASNYGYTF. The chain uses TRBV18 and TRBJ1-2; D remains ambiguous. Germline V gene lookup returns CDR1 KGHSH and CDR2 LQKENI. V was clipped by 3 bases and J by 1 base, with 12 bases between them. This CDR3 is 15 amino acids long.